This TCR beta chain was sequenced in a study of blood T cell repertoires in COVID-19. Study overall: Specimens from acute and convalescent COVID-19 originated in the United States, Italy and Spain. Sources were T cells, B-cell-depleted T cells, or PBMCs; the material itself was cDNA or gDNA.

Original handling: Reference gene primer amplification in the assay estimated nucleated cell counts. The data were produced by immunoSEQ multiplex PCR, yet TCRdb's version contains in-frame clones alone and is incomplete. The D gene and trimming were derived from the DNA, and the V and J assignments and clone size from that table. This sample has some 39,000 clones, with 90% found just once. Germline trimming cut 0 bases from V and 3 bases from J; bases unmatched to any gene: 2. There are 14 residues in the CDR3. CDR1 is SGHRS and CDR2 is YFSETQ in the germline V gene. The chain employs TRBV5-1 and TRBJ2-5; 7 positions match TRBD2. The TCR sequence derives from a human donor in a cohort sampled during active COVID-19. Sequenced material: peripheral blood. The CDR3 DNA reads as TGCGCCAGCAGCTTGGCGGCGGGAGAAGAGACCCAGTACTTC. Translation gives CASSLAAGEETQYF.